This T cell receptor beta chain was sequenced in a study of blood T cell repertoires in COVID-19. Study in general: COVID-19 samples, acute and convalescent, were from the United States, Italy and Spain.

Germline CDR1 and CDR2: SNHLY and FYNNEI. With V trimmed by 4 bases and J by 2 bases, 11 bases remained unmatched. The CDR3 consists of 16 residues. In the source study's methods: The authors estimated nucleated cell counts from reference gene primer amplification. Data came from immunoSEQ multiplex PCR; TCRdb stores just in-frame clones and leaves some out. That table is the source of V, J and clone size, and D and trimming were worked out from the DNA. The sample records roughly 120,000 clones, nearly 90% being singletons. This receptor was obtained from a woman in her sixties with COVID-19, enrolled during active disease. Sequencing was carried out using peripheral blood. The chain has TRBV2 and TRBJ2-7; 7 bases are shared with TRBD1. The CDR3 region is CASSVIYTGAAYEQYF. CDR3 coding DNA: TGTGCCAGCAGTGTGATCTATACAGGGGCGGCCTACGAGCAGTACTTC.